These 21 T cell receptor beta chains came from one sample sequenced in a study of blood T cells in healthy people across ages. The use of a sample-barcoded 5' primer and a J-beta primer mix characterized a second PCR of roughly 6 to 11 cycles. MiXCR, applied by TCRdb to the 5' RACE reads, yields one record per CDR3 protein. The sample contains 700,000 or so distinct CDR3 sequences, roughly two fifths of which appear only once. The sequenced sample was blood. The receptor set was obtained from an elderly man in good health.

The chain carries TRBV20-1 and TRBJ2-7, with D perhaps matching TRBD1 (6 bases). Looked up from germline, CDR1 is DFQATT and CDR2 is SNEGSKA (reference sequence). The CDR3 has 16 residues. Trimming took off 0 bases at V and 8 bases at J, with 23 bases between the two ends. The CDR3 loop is CSARDGIQGEPVKQYF. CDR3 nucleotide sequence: TGCAGTGCTAGAGATGGGATACAGGGAGAACCTGTCAAGCAGTACTTC.

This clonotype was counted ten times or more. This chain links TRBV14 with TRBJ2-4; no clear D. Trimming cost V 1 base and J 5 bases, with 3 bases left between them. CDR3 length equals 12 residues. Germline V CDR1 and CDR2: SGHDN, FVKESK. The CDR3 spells CASSQGENIQYF. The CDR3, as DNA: TGTGCCAGCAGCCAAGGTGAAAACATTCAGTACTTC.

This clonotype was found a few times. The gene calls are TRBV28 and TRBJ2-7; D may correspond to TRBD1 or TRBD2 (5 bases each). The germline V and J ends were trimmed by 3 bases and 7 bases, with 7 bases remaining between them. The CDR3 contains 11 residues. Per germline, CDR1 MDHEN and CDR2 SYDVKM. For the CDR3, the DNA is TGTGCCAGCAGTTTCTGGGGGGAGCAGTACTTC. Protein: CASSFWGEQYF.

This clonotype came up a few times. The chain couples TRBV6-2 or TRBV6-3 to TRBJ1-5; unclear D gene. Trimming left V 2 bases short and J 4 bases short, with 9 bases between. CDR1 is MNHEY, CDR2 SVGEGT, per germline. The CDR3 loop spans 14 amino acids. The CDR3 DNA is TGTGCCAGCAGTTACGATGGGAGGAATCAGCCCCAGCATTTT. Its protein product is CASSYDGRNQPQHF.

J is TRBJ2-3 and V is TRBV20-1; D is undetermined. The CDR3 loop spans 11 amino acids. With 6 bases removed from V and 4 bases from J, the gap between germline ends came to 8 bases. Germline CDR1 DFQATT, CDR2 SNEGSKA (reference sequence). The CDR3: CSAEFSDTQYF. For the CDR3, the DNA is TGCAGTGCGGAATTTTCAGATACGCAGTATTTT.

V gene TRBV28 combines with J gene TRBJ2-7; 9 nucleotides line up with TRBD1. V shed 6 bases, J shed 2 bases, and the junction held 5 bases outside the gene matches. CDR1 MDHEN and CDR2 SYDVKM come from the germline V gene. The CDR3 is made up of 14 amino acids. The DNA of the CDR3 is TGTGCCAGCAGCCATGGACAGGGGACCTACGAGCAGTACTTC. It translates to CASSHGQGTYEQYF.

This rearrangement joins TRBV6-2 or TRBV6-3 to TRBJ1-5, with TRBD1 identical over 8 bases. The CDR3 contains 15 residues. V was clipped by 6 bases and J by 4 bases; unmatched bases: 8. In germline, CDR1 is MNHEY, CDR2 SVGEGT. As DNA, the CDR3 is TGTGCCAGCAGGAAGACGACAGGGGAGAATCAGCCCCAGCATTTT. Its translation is CASRKTTGENQPQHF.

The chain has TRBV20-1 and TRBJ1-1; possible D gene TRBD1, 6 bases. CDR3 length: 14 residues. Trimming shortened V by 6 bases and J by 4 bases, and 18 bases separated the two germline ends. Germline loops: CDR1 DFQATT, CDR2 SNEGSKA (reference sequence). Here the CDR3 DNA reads TGCAGTGCCCAGAAGGTTGGGGGCGGCACTGAAGCTTTCTTT. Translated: CSAQKVGGGTEAFF.

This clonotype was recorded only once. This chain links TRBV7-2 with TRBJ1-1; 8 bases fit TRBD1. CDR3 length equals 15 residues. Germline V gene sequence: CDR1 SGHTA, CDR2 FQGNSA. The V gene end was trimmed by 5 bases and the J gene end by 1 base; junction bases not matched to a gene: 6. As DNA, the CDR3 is TGTGCCAGCAGCGAATACAGGGGGGGGAACACTGAAGCTTTCTTT. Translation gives CASSEYRGGNTEAFF.

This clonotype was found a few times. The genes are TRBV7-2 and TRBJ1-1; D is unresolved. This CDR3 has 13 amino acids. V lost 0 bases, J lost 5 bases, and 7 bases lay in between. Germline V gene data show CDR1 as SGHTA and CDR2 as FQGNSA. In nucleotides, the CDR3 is TGTGCCAGCAGCTTAGCTGGGGTAACTGAAGCTTTCTTT. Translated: CASSLAGVTEAFF.

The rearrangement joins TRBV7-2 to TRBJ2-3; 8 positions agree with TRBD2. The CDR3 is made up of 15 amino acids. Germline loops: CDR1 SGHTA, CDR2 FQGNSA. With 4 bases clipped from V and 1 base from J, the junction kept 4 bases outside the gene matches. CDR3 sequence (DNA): TGTGCCAGCAGCTCCTTCGGGGGGGGCACAGATACGCAGTATTTT. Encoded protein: CASSSFGGGTDTQYF.

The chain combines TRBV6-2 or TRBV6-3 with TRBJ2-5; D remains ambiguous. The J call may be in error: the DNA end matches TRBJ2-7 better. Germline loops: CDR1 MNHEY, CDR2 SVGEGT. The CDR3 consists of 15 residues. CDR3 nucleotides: TGTGCCAGCAGTGCCGAGACGGAACCTCTCTACGAGCAGTACTTC. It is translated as CASSAETEPLYEQYF.

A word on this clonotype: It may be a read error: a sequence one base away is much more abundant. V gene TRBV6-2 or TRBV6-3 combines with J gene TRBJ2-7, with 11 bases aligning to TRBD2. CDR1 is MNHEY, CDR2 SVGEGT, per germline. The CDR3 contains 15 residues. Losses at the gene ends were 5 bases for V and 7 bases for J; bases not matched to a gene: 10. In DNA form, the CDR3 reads TGTGCCAGCAGTCCCACTAGCGGGGGTTACAATGAGCAGTACTTC. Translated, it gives CASSPTSGGYNEQYF.

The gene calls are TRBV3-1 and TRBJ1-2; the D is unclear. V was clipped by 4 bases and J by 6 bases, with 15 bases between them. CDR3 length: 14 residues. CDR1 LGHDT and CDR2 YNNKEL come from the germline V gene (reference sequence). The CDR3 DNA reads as TGTGCCAGCAGCCCCCGGATAGCCCTGGATGGCTACACCTTC. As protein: CASSPRIALDGYTF.

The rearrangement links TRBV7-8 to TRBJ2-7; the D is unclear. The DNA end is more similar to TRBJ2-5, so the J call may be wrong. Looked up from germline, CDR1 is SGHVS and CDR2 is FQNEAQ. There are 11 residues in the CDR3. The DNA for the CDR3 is TGTGCCAGCAGCTCCGGGCAGACCCAGTACTTC. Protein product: CASSSGQTQYF.

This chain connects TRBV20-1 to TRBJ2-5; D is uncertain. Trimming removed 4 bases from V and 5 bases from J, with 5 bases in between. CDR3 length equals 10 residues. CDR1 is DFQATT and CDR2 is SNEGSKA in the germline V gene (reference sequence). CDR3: CSANLETQYF. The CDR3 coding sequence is TGCAGTGCTAACCTCGAGACCCAGTACTTC.

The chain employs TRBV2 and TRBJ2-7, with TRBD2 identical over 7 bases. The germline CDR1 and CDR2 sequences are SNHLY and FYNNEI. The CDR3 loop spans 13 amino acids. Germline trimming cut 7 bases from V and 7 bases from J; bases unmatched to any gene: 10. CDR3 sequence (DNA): TGTGCCAGCAAGAGCGGGGTTTCCAATGAGCAGTACTTC. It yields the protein CASKSGVSNEQYF.

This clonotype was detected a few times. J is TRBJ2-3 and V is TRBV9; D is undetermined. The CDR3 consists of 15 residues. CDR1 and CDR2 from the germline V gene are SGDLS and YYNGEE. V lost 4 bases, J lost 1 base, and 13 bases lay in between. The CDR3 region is CASSLDHGGTDTQYF. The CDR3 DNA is TGTGCCAGCAGCCTAGACCACGGAGGCACAGATACGCAGTATTTT. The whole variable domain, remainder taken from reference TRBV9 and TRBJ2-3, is DSGVTQTPKHLITATGQRVTLRCSPRSGDLSVYWYQQSLDQGLQFLIQYYNGEERAKGNILERFSAQQFPDLHSELNLSSLELGDSALYFCASSLDHGGTDTQYFGPGTRLTVL.

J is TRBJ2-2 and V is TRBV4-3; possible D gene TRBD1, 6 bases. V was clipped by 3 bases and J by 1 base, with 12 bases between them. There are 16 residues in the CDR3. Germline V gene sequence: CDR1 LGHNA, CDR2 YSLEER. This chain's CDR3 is CASSQRGQMNTGELFF. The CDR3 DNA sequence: TGCGCCAGCAGCCAGCGCGGACAGATGAACACCGGGGAGCTGTTTTTT.

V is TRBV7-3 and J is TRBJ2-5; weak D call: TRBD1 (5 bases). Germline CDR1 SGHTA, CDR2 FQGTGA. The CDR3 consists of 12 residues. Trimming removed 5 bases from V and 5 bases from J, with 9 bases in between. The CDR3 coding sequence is TGTGCCAGCAGCGGCAAGGGGGAGACCCAGTACTTC. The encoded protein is CASSGKGETQYF.

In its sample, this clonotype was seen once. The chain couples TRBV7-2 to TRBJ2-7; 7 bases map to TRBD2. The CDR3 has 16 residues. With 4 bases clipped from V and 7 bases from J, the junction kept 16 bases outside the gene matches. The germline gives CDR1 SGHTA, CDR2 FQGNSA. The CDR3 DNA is TGTGCCAGCAGCTCGCGCACTTTGGCGGGAGTAAATGAGCAGTACTTC. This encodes CASSSRTLAGVNEQYF. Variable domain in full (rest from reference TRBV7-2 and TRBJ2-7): GAGVSQSPSNKVTEKGKDVELRCDPISGHTALYWYRQSLGQGLEFLIYFQGNSAPDKSGLPSDRFSAERTGGSVSTLTIQRTQQEDSAVYLCASSSRTLAGVNEQYFGPGTRLTVT.